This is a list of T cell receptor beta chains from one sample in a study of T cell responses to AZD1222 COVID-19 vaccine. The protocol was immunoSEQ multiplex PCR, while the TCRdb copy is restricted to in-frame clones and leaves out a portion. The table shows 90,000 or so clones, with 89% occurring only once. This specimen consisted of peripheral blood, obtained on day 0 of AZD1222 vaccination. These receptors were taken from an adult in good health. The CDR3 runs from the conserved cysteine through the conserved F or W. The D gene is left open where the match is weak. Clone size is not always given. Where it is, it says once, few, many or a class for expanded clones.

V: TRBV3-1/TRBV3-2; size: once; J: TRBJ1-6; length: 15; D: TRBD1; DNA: TGTGCCAGCAGCCACGTGGGACAGGGGAATTCACCCCTCCACTTT; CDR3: CASSHVGQGNSPLHF
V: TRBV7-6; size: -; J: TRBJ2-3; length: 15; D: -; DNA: TGTGCCAGCAGCTCACAGTACCGGGACGGAAATACGCAGTATTTT; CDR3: CASSSQYRDGNTQYF
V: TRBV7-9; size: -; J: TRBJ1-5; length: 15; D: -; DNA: TGTGCCAGCAGCCCCGGACAGTTTAGCAATCAGCCCCAGCATTTT; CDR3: CASSPGQFSNQPQHF
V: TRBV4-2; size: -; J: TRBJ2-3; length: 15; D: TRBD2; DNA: TGTGCCAGCAGCCAAGACCTAGCGGGAGAAGATACGCAGTATTTT; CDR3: CASSQDLAGEDTQYF
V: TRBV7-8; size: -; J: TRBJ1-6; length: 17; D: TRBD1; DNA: TGTGCCAGCAGAGGGGTGGTCGGGACAGGAACCAATTCACCCCTCCACTTT; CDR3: CASRGVVGTGTNSPLHF
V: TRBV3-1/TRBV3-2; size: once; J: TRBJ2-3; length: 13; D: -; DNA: TGTGCCAGCAGCCAAGAAGTAGAAGATACGCAGTATTTT; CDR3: CASSQEVEDTQYF
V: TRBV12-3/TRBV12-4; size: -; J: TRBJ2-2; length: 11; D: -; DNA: TGTGCCAGCTTTAAAACCGGGGAGCTGTTTTTT; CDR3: CASFKTGELFF
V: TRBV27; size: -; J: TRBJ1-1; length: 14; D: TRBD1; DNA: TGTGCCACCAAGAGACAGGGCTCGTACACTGAAGCTTTCTTT; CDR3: CATKRQGSYTEAFF
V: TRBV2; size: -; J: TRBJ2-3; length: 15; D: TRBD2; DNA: TGTGCCAGCAGAGCGACGGGACTAGCGGGAGATACGCAGTATTTT; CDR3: CASRATGLAGDTQYF
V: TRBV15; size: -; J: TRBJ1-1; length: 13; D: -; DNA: TGTGCCACCAGCATGCAGCGGAACACTGAAGCTTTCTTT; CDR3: CATSMQRNTEAFF
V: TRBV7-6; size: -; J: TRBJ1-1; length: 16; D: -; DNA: TGTGCCAGCAGCTCTACCCCGACAGACTCGAACACTGAAGCTTTCTTT; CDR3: CASSSTPTDSNTEAFF
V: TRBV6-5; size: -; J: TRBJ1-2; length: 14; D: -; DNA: TGTGCCAGCAGAGACCGCGGGGGCCTGAATGGCTACACCTTC; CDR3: CASRDRGGLNGYTF
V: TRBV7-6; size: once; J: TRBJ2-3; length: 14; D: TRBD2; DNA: TGTGCCAGCAGCTTAAGCGGGGGTTCGGATACGCAGTATTTT; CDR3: CASSLSGGSDTQYF
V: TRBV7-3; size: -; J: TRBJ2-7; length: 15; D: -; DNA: TGTGCCAGCAGCTTATGGGGCGGCTCCTCCTACGAGCAGTACTTC; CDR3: CASSLWGGSSYEQYF
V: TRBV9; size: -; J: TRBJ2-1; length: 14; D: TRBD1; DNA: TGTGCCAGCAGCCCGGGACAGGGTTACAATGAGCAGTTCTTC; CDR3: CASSPGQGYNEQFF
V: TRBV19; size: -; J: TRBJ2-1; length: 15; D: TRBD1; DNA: TGTGCCAGCCTTGAGGGACAGTCCTCCTACAATGAGCAGTTCTTC; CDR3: CASLEGQSSYNEQFF
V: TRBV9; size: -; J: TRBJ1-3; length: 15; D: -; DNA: TGTGCCAGCAGCGTAGGTGGGGGCTCTGGAAACACCATATATTTT; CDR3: CASSVGGGSGNTIYF
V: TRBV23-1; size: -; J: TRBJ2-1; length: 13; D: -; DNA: TGCGCCAGCGGGCGAACAGGGTACAATGAGCAGTTCTTC; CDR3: CASGRTGYNEQFF
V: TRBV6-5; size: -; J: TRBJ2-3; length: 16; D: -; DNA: TGTGCCAGCAGTTTATTAGCGGAGAGGGGGGCAGATACGCAGTATTTT; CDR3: CASSLLAERGADTQYF
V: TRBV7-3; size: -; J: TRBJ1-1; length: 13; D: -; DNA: TGTGCCAGCAGCTCCGAAGTCGGAACTGAAGCTTTCTTT; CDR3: CASSSEVGTEAFF